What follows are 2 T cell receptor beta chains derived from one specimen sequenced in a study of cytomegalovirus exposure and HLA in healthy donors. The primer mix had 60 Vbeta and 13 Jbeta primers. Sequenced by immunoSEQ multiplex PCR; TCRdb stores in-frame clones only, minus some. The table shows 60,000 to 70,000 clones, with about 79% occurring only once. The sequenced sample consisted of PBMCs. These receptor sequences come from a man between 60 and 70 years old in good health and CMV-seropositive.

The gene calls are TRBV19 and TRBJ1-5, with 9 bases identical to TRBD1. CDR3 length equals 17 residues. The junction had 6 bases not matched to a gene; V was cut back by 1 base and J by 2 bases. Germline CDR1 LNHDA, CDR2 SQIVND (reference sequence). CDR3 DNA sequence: TGTGCCAGTAGTATAGGACAGGGGGAGGCGGGCAATCAGCCCCAGCATTTT. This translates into CASSIGQGEAGNQPQHF.

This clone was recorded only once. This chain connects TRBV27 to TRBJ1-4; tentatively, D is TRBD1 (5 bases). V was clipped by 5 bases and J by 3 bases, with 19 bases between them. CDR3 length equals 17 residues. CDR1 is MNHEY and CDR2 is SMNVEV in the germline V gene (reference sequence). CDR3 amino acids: CASSNLSFWGANEKLFF. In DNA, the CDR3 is TGTGCCAGCAGTAATTTATCCTTCTGGGGGGCTAATGAAAAACTGTTTTTT.